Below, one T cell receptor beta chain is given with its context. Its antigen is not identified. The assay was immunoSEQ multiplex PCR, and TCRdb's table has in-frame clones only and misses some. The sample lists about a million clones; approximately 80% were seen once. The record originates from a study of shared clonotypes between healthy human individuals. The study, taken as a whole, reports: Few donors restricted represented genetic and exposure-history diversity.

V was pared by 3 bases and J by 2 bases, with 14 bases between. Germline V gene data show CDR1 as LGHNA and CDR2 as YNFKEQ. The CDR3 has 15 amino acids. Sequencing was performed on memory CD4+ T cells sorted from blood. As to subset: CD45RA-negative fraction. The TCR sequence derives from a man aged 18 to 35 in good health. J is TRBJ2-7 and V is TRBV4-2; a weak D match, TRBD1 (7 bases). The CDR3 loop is CASSQTAGQPYEQYF. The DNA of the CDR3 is TGTGCCAGCAGCCAGACCGCGGGACAGCCCTACGAGCAGTACTTC.